This passage covers 25 T cell receptor beta chains from one sample sequenced in a study of blood T cell repertoires in COVID-19. This table comes from immunoSEQ multiplex PCR, and its TCRdb copy is limited to in-frame clones, with some not included. The table has 150,000 or so clones, 75% to 90% seen once. The sequencing input was PBMCs or T cells enriched from blood (not recorded which). These receptors were obtained from a woman between 40 and 50 years old who had been exposed to COVID-19.

The CDR3 loop reads CASSLSGGWNEQFF. The CDR3 coding sequence is TGTGCCAGCAGCTTATCAGGGGGCTGGAATGAGCAGTTCTTC. The chain is built from TRBV7-9 and TRBJ2-1; 8 bases are a match to TRBD1. The V gene end was trimmed by 2 bases and the J gene end by 7 bases; junction bases not matched to a gene: 4. The length of the CDR3 is 14 residues. The germline CDR1 and CDR2 sequences are SEHNR and FQNEAQ (reference sequence).

The CDR3 loop reads CASSKTGSNTEAFF. As DNA, the CDR3 is TGCGCCAGCAGTAAGACTGGGTCGAACACTGAAGCTTTCTTT. J is TRBJ1-1 and V is TRBV10-2; no definite D call. CDR1 and CDR2 from the germline V gene are WSHSY and SAAADI. CDR3 length: 14 residues. With 5 bases removed from V and 1 base from J, the gap between germline ends came to 11 bases.

The genes are TRBV5-6 and TRBJ1-4, with D possibly matching TRBD1 (5 bases). The CDR3 length is 14 residues. In germline, CDR1 is SGHDT, CDR2 YYEEEE. Trimming removed 4 bases at V and 11 bases at J, with 18 bases between. CDR3: CASSLGTAGRKLFF. The CDR3 DNA follows: TGTGCCAGCAGCCTCGGGACCGCGGGACGGAAACTGTTTTTT.

The chain couples TRBV15 to TRBJ2-5, with D maybe TRBD1 (5 bases). This CDR3 is 14 amino acids long. Trimming shortened V by 5 bases and J by 5 bases, and 15 bases separated the two germline ends. Germline loops: CDR1 LNHNV, CDR2 YYDKDF (reference sequence). This CDR3 reads CATSDPRVGETQYF. As DNA, the CDR3 is TGTGCCACCAGCGACCCCAGGGTTGGTGAGACCCAGTACTTC.

This clone was counted a single time. This chain uses TRBV28 with TRBJ2-7; TRBD2 matches 8 bases. Germline lookup yields CDR1 MDHEN and CDR2 SYDVKM. The CDR3 runs 15 residues. V shed 4 bases, J shed 7 bases, and the junction held 12 bases outside the gene matches. The CDR3 protein is CASSSAGGSTGEQYF. The CDR3 nucleotides read TGTGCCAGCAGTTCCGCGGGAGGTTCAACGGGGGAGCAGTACTTC.

The chain uses TRBV5-1 and TRBJ1-1; D is perhaps TRBD1 (5 bases). Trimming removed 4 bases at V and 5 bases at J, with 15 bases between. CDR1 is SGHRS, CDR2 YFSETQ, per germline. CDR3 size: 14 residues. In nucleotides, the CDR3 is TGCGCCAGCAGCCTCCAGGGAGGAGAGACTGAAGCTTTCTTT. Translated: CASSLQGGETEAFF.

This clone was picked up one time. The chain recombines TRBV10-1 with TRBJ2-2; 9 bases match TRBD2. The CDR3 extends over 14 amino acids. V lost 8 bases and J lost 5; bases outside the gene matches: 6. Germline V CDR1 and CDR2: WNHNN, SYGVQD (reference sequence). CDR3 protein: CASSTSGKTGELFF. The CDR3, as DNA: TGCGCCAGCTCGACTAGCGGTAAAACCGGGGAGCTGTTTTTT.

The rearrangement uses TRBV4-3 and TRBJ2-2; 7 bases map to TRBD1. V shed 2 bases and J 1 base; nucleotides not matched to a gene: 4. Germline assignment: CDR1 LGHNA and CDR2 YSLEER. The CDR3 has 16 amino acids. CDR3 nucleotides: TGCGCCAGCAGCCAACAGGACAGGAGGAACACCGGGGAGCTGTTTTTT. It yields the protein CASSQQDRRNTGELFF.

On this clone itself: At one boundary the junction diverges from the germline segment, which might be a read error. The rearrangement joins TRBV18 to TRBJ2-1; TRBD2 aligns across 11 bases. This CDR3 is built from 18 residues. Germline V gives CDR1 KGHSH, CDR2 LQKENI. The CDR3 loop reads CASSSPRLAGLSYNEQFF. CDR3 nucleotides: TGTGCCAGCTCATCACCTCGACTAGCGGGACTATCCTACAATGAGCAGTTCTTC. Full variable domain (outside the CDR3, taken from reference TRBV18 and TRBJ2-1): NAGVMQNPRHLVRRRGQEARLRCSPMKGHSHVYWYRQLPEEGLKFMVYLQKENIIDESGMPKERFSAEFPKEGPSILRIQQVVRGDSAAYFCASSSPRLAGLSYNEQFFGPGTRLTVL.

The chain has TRBV9 and TRBJ2-1, with D tentatively TRBD1 (6 bases). V lost 0 bases and J lost 0, with 7 bases in between. Germline lookup yields CDR1 SGDLS and CDR2 YYNGEE. CDR3 length: 15 residues. The CDR3 sequence is CASSVEGGSYNEQFF. The CDR3 coding sequence is TGTGCCAGCAGCGTAGAAGGGGGCTCCTACAATGAGCAGTTCTTC. Full variable domain (rest looked up from reference TRBV9 and TRBJ2-1): DSGVTQTPKHLITATGQRVTLRCSPRSGDLSVYWYQQSLDQGLQFLIQYYNGEERAKGNILERFSAQQFPDLHSELNLSSLELGDSALYFCASSVEGGSYNEQFFGPGTRLTVL.

The J gene is TRBJ1-1, the V gene TRBV4-3; 10 bases fit TRBD1. Germline CDR1 reads LGHNA; CDR2 reads YSLEER. After removal of 4 bases from V and 1 base from J, the junction contained 3 bases not matched to a gene. The length of the CDR3 is 15 residues. CDR3 protein: CASSPRDRGNTEAFF. Written as DNA, the CDR3 is TGCGCCAGCAGCCCGAGGGACAGGGGGAACACTGAAGCTTTCTTT.

This clone was counted between two and nine times. The chain recombines TRBV3-1 (or the pseudogene TRBV3-2) with TRBJ1-2; D unclear. Per germline, CDR1 LGHDT and CDR2 YNNKEL (reference sequence). The CDR3 runs to 13 residues. V was clipped by 0 bases and J by 7 bases, with 9 bases between them. CDR3 nucleotides: TGTGCCAGCAGCCAAGAGGGAGGAAGTGGCTACACCTTC. This sequence encodes CASSQEGGSGYTF.

The chain joins TRBV19 to TRBJ2-3; a weak D match, TRBD2 (5 bases). Trimming cost V 6 bases and J 1 base, with 8 bases left between them. Germline CDR1 is LNHDA and CDR2 is SQIVND (reference sequence). The CDR3 covers 13 residues. DNA for the CDR3: TGTGCCAGTAGCGGGATTGGCACAGATACGCAGTATTTT. Translated, it gives CASSGIGTDTQYF.

The genes are TRBV27 and TRBJ2-7, with D perhaps TRBD2 (6 bases). The length of the CDR3 is 17 residues. CDR1 is MNHEY and CDR2 is SMNVEV in the germline V gene (reference sequence). V gave up 0 bases and J gave up 2 bases, with 17 bases separating them. CDR3 residues: CASSLSNRGTATYEQYF. DNA for the CDR3: TGTGCCAGCAGTTTATCGAATCGGGGGACGGCGACCTACGAGCAGTACTTC.

The J gene is TRBJ2-1, the V gene TRBV6-2 or TRBV6-3; 10 positions match TRBD2. The V and J ends lost 5 bases and 8 bases, in that order; junction bases with no gene match: 9. Germline lookup yields CDR1 MNHEY and CDR2 SVGEGT. CDR3 length: 15 amino acids. DNA of the CDR3: TGTGCCAGCAGTACCGAGAGCGGGAGGGAGGATGAGCAGTTCTTC. Its translation is CASSTESGREDEQFF.

The CDR3 DNA is TGTGCCAGCAGTTTACCCGGGTATGAGCAGTTCTTC. It encodes CASSLPGYEQFF. The chain combines TRBV28 with TRBJ2-1; D is undetermined. The V end was cut by 2 bases, the J end by 8 bases, with 7 bases between. CDR3 length: 12 amino acids. CDR1 is MDHEN, CDR2 SYDVKM, per germline.

This chain links TRBV2 with TRBJ2-4, with 7 nucleotides matching TRBD2. After removal of 11 bases from V and 7 bases from J, the junction contained 17 bases not matched to a gene. The CDR3 has 15 residues. Germline V gene data show CDR1 as SNHLY and CDR2 as FYNNEI. DNA of the CDR3: TGTGCCCGAGGCCTAGCGGTTCCCGGGGAGAACATTCAGTACTTC. Protein sequence: CARGLAVPGENIQYF.

The chain couples TRBV5-4 to TRBJ2-2, with 10 bases aligning to TRBD2. Germline values: CDR1 SGHNT, CDR2 YYREEE (reference sequence). The CDR3 is made up of 16 amino acids. The trim removed 0 bases at V and 7 bases at J, leaving 6 bases unmatched. CDR3 amino acids: CASSLGLAGEVGELFF. In DNA, the CDR3 is TGTGCCAGCAGCTTGGGGCTAGCGGGAGAGGTCGGGGAGCTGTTTTTT.

The chain employs TRBV2 and TRBJ2-1; 8 bases map to TRBD2. V lost 11 bases and J lost 3; bases outside the gene matches: 9. The CDR3 spans 14 residues. The germline CDR1 and CDR2 sequences are SNHLY and FYNNEI. For the CDR3, the DNA is TGTGCCTGCCAACTAGCGGCACTCTACAATGAGCAGTTCTTC. Translating it yields CACQLAALYNEQFF.

This clone came up once. The rearrangement joins TRBV27 to TRBJ1-1; possible D gene TRBD1, 5 bases. The CDR3 consists of 14 residues. The V end lost 3 bases, the J end lost 2 bases, and 10 bases lay between the germline ends. Germline lookup yields CDR1 MNHEY and CDR2 SMNVEV (reference sequence). The CDR3 loop is CASSLRTKNTEAFF. The CDR3 nucleotides are TGTGCCAGCAGTTTGAGGACAAAAAACACTGAAGCTTTCTTT.

The rearrangement links TRBV5-4 to TRBJ2-3; 14 bases line up with TRBD2. Germline assignment: CDR1 SGHNT and CDR2 YYREEE (reference sequence). V trimming: 2 bases; J trimming: 9 bases; junction bases outside the gene matches: 8. This CDR3 comprises 16 residues. This CDR3 reads CASSFGGTSGSLTQYF. For the CDR3, the DNA is TGTGCCAGCAGCTTTGGTGGGACTAGCGGGAGTTTAACGCAGTATTTT. The complete variable domain, with remaining parts taken from reference TRBV5-4 and TRBJ2-3, reads ETGVTQSPTHLIKTRGQQVTLRCSSQSGHNTVSWYQQALGQGPQFIFQYYREEENGRGNFPPRFSGLQFPNYSSELNVNALELDDSALYLCASSFGGTSGSLTQYFGPGTRLTVL.

The chain uses TRBV18 and TRBJ1-1, with D possibly being TRBD1 (6 bases). The V end lost 6 bases, the J end lost 10 bases, and 21 bases lay between the germline ends. Germline CDR1 and CDR2: KGHSH and LQKENI. The CDR3 has 14 residues. In DNA form, the CDR3 reads TGTGCCAGCTCCGGGGCGATCGGGGCGACAGGAGCTTTCTTT. Its protein is CASSGAIGATGAFF.

The gene calls are TRBV6-5 and TRBJ1-1; a weak D match, TRBD1 (6 bases). CDR1 is MNHEY, CDR2 SVGAGI, per germline. V dropped 4 bases and J dropped 1 base, with 13 bases sitting between them. The CDR3 extends over 15 amino acids. CDR3: CASSSRQAGNTEAFF. DNA of the CDR3: TGTGCCAGCAGTTCCAGACAGGCGGGGAACACTGAAGCTTTCTTT.

The V call is TRBV4-3, the J call TRBJ2-3; 9 bases map to TRBD1. The germline V gene encodes CDR1 LGHNA and CDR2 YSLEER. With 0 bases clipped from V and 8 bases from J, the junction kept 12 bases outside the gene matches. The CDR3 is made up of 17 amino acids. For the CDR3, the DNA is TGCGCCAGCAGCCAAGAAATGGCCGCGACAGGGGGTGGTACGCAGTATTTT. It is translated as CASSQEMAATGGGTQYF.

This clone has only one observation. This sequence joins TRBV4-1 and TRBJ2-3; 9 positions match TRBD2. The CDR3 contains 17 residues. V shed 0 bases, J shed 4 bases, and the junction held 8 bases outside the gene matches. From germline, CDR1 is MGHRA and CDR2 YSYEKL. CDR3 sequence reads: CASSQDFVAGVPDTQYF. CDR3 sequence (DNA): TGCGCCAGCAGCCAAGATTTTGTAGCGGGGGTCCCAGATACGCAGTATTTT.